This passage covers 31 T cell receptor beta chains from one sample sequenced in a study of identical twins (dated by TCRdb to 2016 to 2017). Libraries came from 5' RACE. TCRdb names Illumina HiSeq 2000 as the instrument used. TCRdb took the public reads, trimmed them with fastp at Q25, ran MiXCR for clone calling and kept in-frame beta chains. A single entry per CDR3 protein holds the most common genes and DNA from its merged rows. Counted in this sample were fewer than 500,000 distinct CDR3 sequences; 24% of them appeared once. The leading ten clones occupy 2.9% of the sample. This sample was shared with a second study, whose subject was T cells expressing NK-cell markers.

The sequenced sample consisted of CD4+ T cells sorted from blood. Source of these receptors: a woman between 18 and 30 years old in good health.

This clonotype was seen a handful of times. This chain uses TRBV12-3 or TRBV12-4 with TRBJ2-1; 11 positions agree with TRBD1. The CDR3 totals 15 residues. V trimming: 6 bases; J trimming: 4 bases; junction bases outside the gene matches: 5. The CDR3 sequence: CASSGTGGKYNEQFF. CDR3 coding DNA: TGTGCCAGCAGCGGGACAGGGGGAAAATACAATGAGCAGTTCTTC.

The V call is TRBV5-1, the J call TRBJ1-3; perhaps TRBD1 as D (5 bases). This CDR3 region has 15 residues. The V gene's germline CDR1 is SGHRS and CDR2 YFSETQ. Deletions cut 4 bases from V and 0 bases from J, with 11 bases between. CDR3 residues: CASSQDTLSGNTIYF. Here the CDR3 DNA reads TGCGCCAGCAGCCAGGACACCCTCTCTGGAAACACCATATATTTT.

The J gene is TRBJ1-2, the V gene TRBV7-8; unclear D gene. Per germline, CDR1 SGHVS and CDR2 FQNEAQ. The length of the CDR3 is 12 residues. Trimming removed 3 bases from V and 4 bases from J, with 6 bases in between. Here the CDR3 DNA reads TGTGCCAGCAGCTTTAGCCGCTATGGCTACACCTTC. The encoded protein is CASSFSRYGYTF.

This clonotype was counted only a few times. The V and J genes are TRBV14 and TRBJ1-5, with D tentatively TRBD1 (6 bases). The length of the CDR3 is 14 residues. Trimming took 0 bases from V and 6 from J, leaving 9 bases between them. Germline values: CDR1 SGHDN, CDR2 FVKESK. The CDR3 nucleotides are TGTGCCAGCAGCCAAGATCTGGGGGCTCAGCCCCAGCATTTT. It specifies CASSQDLGAQPQHF.

The chain is built from TRBV5-8 and TRBJ1-6; D possibly corresponds to TRBD1 (5 bases). V lost 0 bases to trimming and J lost 9 bases, with 13 bases between them. The germline V gene has CDR1 SGHTS and CDR2 YDEGEE. The CDR3 is 15 residues long. The CDR3 sequence is CASSLVIAGRSPLHF. The DNA for the CDR3 is TGTGCCAGCAGCTTGGTGATTGCAGGGCGTTCACCCCTCCACTTT.

The J gene is TRBJ2-1, the V gene TRBV2; D gene uncertain. From germline, CDR1 is SNHLY and CDR2 FYNNEI. There are 13 residues in the CDR3. The V end lost 2 bases, the J end lost 15 bases, and 17 bases lay between the germline ends. The CDR3 region is CASSESVDHGAFF. The CDR3 DNA is TGTGCCAGCAGTGAAAGTGTCGATCACGGTGCGTTCTTC.

This chain links TRBV5-1 with TRBJ2-7; 10 positions match TRBD2. After removal of 0 bases from V and 2 bases from J, the junction contained 11 bases not matched to a gene. The CDR3 is 18 residues long. Germline-derived CDR1 and CDR2 are SGHRS and YFSETQ. The CDR3 region has the DNA TGCGCCAGCAGCTTGGTTAGCGGGGGGCCCTCCAGGGCCTACGAGCAGTACTTC. Translated, it gives CASSLVSGGPSRAYEQYF. Combining the CDR3 with reference TRBV5-1 and TRBJ2-7 gives the whole variable domain KAGVTQTPRYLIKTRGQQVTLSCSPISGHRSVSWYQQTPGQGLQFLFEYFSETQRNKGNFPGRFSGRQFSNSRSEMNVSTLELGDSALYLCASSLVSGGPSRAYEQYFGPGTRLTVT.

This clonotype has more than one count but fewer than ten. The chain links TRBV12-3 or TRBV12-4 to TRBJ2-2, with D uncertain. There are 15 residues in the CDR3. Between the trimmed V and J ends, which lost 8 bases and 1 base, there was a span of 14 bases. This chain's CDR3 is CASGNKRRNTGELFF. The DNA of the CDR3 is TGTGCCAGCGGGAACAAGAGACGGAACACCGGGGAGCTGTTTTTT.

V and J are TRBV20-1 and TRBJ2-1, with unresolved D. Germline CDR1 reads DFQATT; CDR2 reads SNEGSKA (reference sequence). The CDR3 length is 10 residues. Deletions cut 0 bases from V and 13 bases from J, with 7 bases between. The CDR3 nucleotides read TGCAGTGCTAGAGACGAGCTACAGTTCTTC. It translates to CSARDELQFF.

This clonotype was detected once. The J gene is TRBJ2-6, the V gene TRBV2; D is possibly TRBD1 (6 bases). Per germline, CDR1 SNHLY and CDR2 FYNNEI. This CDR3 comprises 14 residues. CDR3 residues: CGGQVISGANVLTF. CDR3 nucleotide sequence: TGTGGGGGGCAGGTGATCTCTGGGGCCAACGTCCTGACTTTC.

This chain links TRBV11-2 with TRBJ2-6; the match to TRBD2 covers 7 bases. The V gene end was trimmed by 0 bases and the J gene end by 0 bases; junction bases not matched to a gene: 8. CDR3 length: 19 amino acids. Germline CDR1 reads SGHAT; CDR2 reads FQNNGV. The CDR3: CASSLDFRGESSGANVLTF. DNA of the CDR3: TGTGCCAGCAGCTTAGATTTTCGGGGGGAGAGCTCTGGGGCCAACGTCCTGACTTTC. The full variable domain, rest sourced from reference TRBV11-2 and TRBJ2-6, is EAGVAQSPRYKIIEKRQSVAFWCNPISGHATLYWYQQILGQGPKLLIQFQNNGVVDDSQLPKDRFSAERLKGVDSTLKIQPAKLEDSAVYLCASSLDFRGESSGANVLTFGAGSRLTVL.

The table lists this clonotype with a few counts. The chain employs TRBV5-1 and TRBJ2-2; D is uncertain. Germline CDR1 reads SGHRS; CDR2 reads YFSETQ. Trimming shortened V by 2 bases and J by 6 bases, and 14 bases separated the two germline ends. The CDR3 is made up of 15 amino acids. The CDR3 is CASSLVGDTSGELFF. For the CDR3, the DNA is TGCGCCAGCAGCTTAGTAGGCGACACCTCCGGGGAGCTGTTTTTT.

The genes are TRBV5-1 and TRBJ2-1; a possible D gene is TRBD1 (5 bases). CDR3 length: 14 residues. V was shortened by 2 bases and J by 4 bases, with 10 bases between the two germline ends. Per the germline V gene, CDR1 is SGHRS and CDR2 is YFSETQ. CDR3 sequence (DNA): TGCGCCAGCAGCTTAGTAGGGGCATACAATGAGCAGTTCTTC. Its translation: CASSLVGAYNEQFF.

This clonotype was counted a few times. In DNA form, the CDR3 reads TGTGCCAGCTCGGGGACAGAGAATGAAAAACTGTTTTTT. It translates to CASSGTENEKLFF. The J gene is TRBJ1-4, the V gene TRBV7-7; TRBD1 agrees at 7 bases. The J segment lost 5 bases and the V segment lost 8 bases, leaving 5 bases of the junction unmatched. Germline CDR1 SSHAT, CDR2 FNYEAQ (reference sequence). CDR3 length equals 13 residues.

The chain links TRBV20-1 to TRBJ2-5; D gene ambiguous. Trimming removed 6 bases from V and 2 bases from J, with 10 bases in between. Germline loops: CDR1 DFQATT, CDR2 SNEGSKA (reference sequence). This CDR3 is built from 12 residues. The CDR3 DNA reads TGCAGTGCGAACGACTGGCAAGAGACCCAGTACTTC. Translated: CSANDWQETQYF.

This clonotype was observed a few times. V and J are TRBV5-1 and TRBJ2-3; D unresolved. Trimming left V 4 bases short and J 2 bases short, with 8 bases between. The CDR3 consists of 13 residues. Per the germline V gene, CDR1 is SGHRS and CDR2 is YFSETQ. The CDR3 is CASSPEPTDTQYF. Written as DNA, the CDR3 is TGCGCCAGCAGCCCGGAACCCACAGATACGCAGTATTTT. The full variable domain, its missing parts supplied by reference TRBV5-1 and TRBJ2-3, is KAGVTQTPRYLIKTRGQQVTLSCSPISGHRSVSWYQQTPGQGLQFLFEYFSETQRNKGNFPGRFSGRQFSNSRSEMNVSTLELGDSALYLCASSPEPTDTQYFGPGTRLTVL.

This clonotype was seen only a few times. V is TRBV7-9 and J is TRBJ2-3; no firm D call. This CDR3 is built from 15 residues. V gave up 2 bases and J gave up 1 base, with 10 bases separating them. The germline gives CDR1 SEHNR, CDR2 FQNEAQ (reference sequence). This chain's CDR3 is CASSLLKKRTDTQYF. As DNA, the CDR3 is TGTGCCAGCAGCTTATTGAAGAAACGCACAGATACGCAGTATTTT.

This clonotype was picked up a small number of times. CDR3 sequence (DNA): TGTGCCAGCAGCTTCACTAGCGGGGGATACACAGATACGCAGTATTTT. This gives the protein CASSFTSGGYTDTQYF. J is TRBJ2-3 and V is TRBV5-6; 11 bases match TRBD2. This CDR3 spans 16 amino acids. The junction had 4 bases not matched to a gene; V was cut back by 2 bases and J by 2 bases. Per the germline V gene, CDR1 is SGHDT and CDR2 is YYEEEE.

The gene calls are TRBV12-3 or TRBV12-4 and TRBJ2-6; D call uncertain. The V and J ends lost 3 bases and 0 bases respectively, with 9 bases between them. CDR3 length equals 16 residues. CDR3 protein: CASSFSPPSGANVLTF. The CDR3 DNA reads as TGTGCCAGCAGTTTCAGTCCTCCCTCTGGGGCCAACGTCCTGACTTTC.

This clonotype was seen just once. The chain couples TRBV18 to TRBJ2-5, with D perhaps TRBD2 (5 bases). The CDR3 is 14 residues long. CDR1 is KGHSH and CDR2 is LQKENI in the germline V gene. The V and J ends lost 5 bases and 3 bases respectively, with 13 bases between them. CDR3 nucleotide sequence: TGTGCCAGCTCAAATTCGAGGGTTGAAGAGACCCAGTACTTC. Amino acids: CASSNSRVEETQYF.

This clonotype was detected a few times. The chain uses TRBV5-1 and TRBJ2-1; the D gene is possibly TRBD1 (6 bases). V lost 2 bases, J lost 2 bases, and 14 bases lay in between. The CDR3 runs 16 residues. The germline V gene has CDR1 SGHRS and CDR2 YFSETQ. The CDR3 DNA follows: TGCGCCAGCAGCTTCCCTCGGCAGGGGACCTACAATGAGCAGTTCTTC. This gives the protein CASSFPRQGTYNEQFF.

V and J are TRBV5-1 and TRBJ2-5, with D unresolved. Germline values: CDR1 SGHRS, CDR2 YFSETQ. CDR3 length equals 12 residues. V lost 5 bases and J 2 bases, leaving 7 bases between the germline ends. The CDR3 region has the DNA TGCGCCAGCAGGAAATCTCAAGAGACCCAGTACTTC. Translating it yields CASRKSQETQYF.

This clonotype has just one count. CDR3 sequence reads: CASSGKTGAGQFF. The CDR3 DNA is TGTGCCAGCAGCGGCAAGACAGGGGCTGGGCAGTTCTTC. The rearrangement links TRBV7-3 to TRBJ2-1, with 8 bases aligning to TRBD1. Germline trimming cut 5 bases from V and 12 bases from J; bases unmatched to any gene: 9. CDR1 is SGHTA, CDR2 FQGTGA, per germline. The CDR3 runs 13 residues.

The chain employs TRBV7-9 and TRBJ1-3; D not resolved. The V and J ends lost 7 bases and 4 bases respectively, with 8 bases between them. There are 12 residues in the CDR3. The germline V gene encodes CDR1 SEHNR and CDR2 FQNEAQ (reference sequence). CDR3 region: CASISGGNTIYF. The CDR3 bases are TGTGCCAGCATCTCCGGCGGAAACACCATATATTTT.

This clonotype has more than one count but fewer than ten. This chain joins TRBV5-1 and TRBJ2-7, with a possible D match to TRBD1 (5 bases). V lost 6 bases and J lost 1, with 17 bases in between. CDR3 size: 15 residues. Germline loops: CDR1 SGHRS, CDR2 YFSETQ. CDR3 bases: TGCGCCAGCAAATTCGCGGCCGCAGGGTCCTACGAGCAGTACTTC. It codes for CASKFAAAGSYEQYF.

This sequence joins TRBV20-1 and TRBJ2-7; 8 nucleotides match TRBD2. Germline V lookup: CDR1 DFQATT, CDR2 SNEGSKA (reference sequence). The ends lost 7 bases at V and 0 bases at J; junction bases unmatched: 5. The CDR3 is 13 residues long. For the CDR3, the DNA is TGCAGTGTCAAGCGGGAGAGCTCCTACGAGCAGTACTTC. Translating it yields CSVKRESSYEQYF.

The J gene is TRBJ2-7, the V gene TRBV12-3 or TRBV12-4, with 10 positions matching TRBD2. Unmatched junction bases numbered 12, after V lost 1 base and J lost 6 bases. The CDR3 extends over 17 amino acids. DNA for the CDR3: TGTGCCAGCAGTTTAGGAAGGCCTAGCGGGAGTAATTTCGAGCAGTACTTC. This encodes CASSLGRPSGSNFEQYF.

This clonotype was observed many times. This chain links TRBV7-9 with TRBJ1-4; D gene unclear. The CDR3 extends over 16 amino acids. Germline CDR1 and CDR2: SEHNR and FQNEAQ (reference sequence). Trimming removed 5 bases at V and 2 bases at J, with 15 bases between. Here the CDR3 DNA reads TGTGCCAGCAGCCGGCGGGGTTCCCTCACTAATGAAAAACTGTTTTTT. It is translated as CASSRRGSLTNEKLFF.

This clonotype was observed a few times. The chain combines TRBV11-2 with TRBJ2-7; TRBD1 might be the D (5 bases). Trimming took off 3 bases at V and 0 bases at J, with 15 bases between the two ends. The CDR3 loop spans 16 amino acids. Germline V gene data show CDR1 as SGHAT and CDR2 as FQNNGV. The CDR3 loop is CASSFPDRHISYEQYF. The CDR3 nucleotides read TGTGCCAGCAGCTTTCCAGACAGACACATCTCCTACGAGCAGTACTTC.

This clonotype was picked up a small number of times. V and J are TRBV20-1 and TRBJ2-3; possible D gene TRBD2, 6 bases. This CDR3 is built from 12 residues. Per germline, CDR1 DFQATT and CDR2 SNEGSKA (reference sequence). This CDR3 reads CRVGSTIDTQYF. In DNA form, the CDR3 reads TGCAGAGTCGGGAGTACCATAGATACGCAGTATTTT.

This clonotype was counted between two and nine times. CDR3 amino acids: CASSFFSSQPQHF. The CDR3 DNA follows: TGTGCCAGCAGCTTCTTTTCGTCCCAGCCCCAGCATTTT. V is TRBV11-2 and J is TRBJ1-5; D is uncertain. The CDR3 has 13 amino acids. Germline CDR1 SGHAT, CDR2 FQNNGV. V shed 3 bases and J shed 7 bases, with 10 bases lying between them. Looking up the rest from reference TRBV11-2 and TRBJ1-5 gives the full variable domain: EAGVAQSPRYKIIEKRQSVAFWCNPISGHATLYWYQQILGQGPKLLIQFQNNGVVDDSQLPKDRFSAERLKGVDSTLKIQPAKLEDSAVYLCASSFFSSQPQHFGDGTRLSIL.